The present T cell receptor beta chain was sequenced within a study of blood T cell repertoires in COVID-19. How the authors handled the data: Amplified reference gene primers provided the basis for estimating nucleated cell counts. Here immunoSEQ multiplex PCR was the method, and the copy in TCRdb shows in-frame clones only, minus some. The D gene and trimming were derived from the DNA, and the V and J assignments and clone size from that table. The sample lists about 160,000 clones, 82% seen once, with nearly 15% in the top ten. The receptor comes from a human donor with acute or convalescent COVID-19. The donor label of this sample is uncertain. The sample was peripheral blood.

This chain's CDR3 is CASSLDRGFYGYTF. DNA of the CDR3: TGTGCCAGCAGCTTGGACAGGGGGTTCTATGGCTACACCTTC. The chain joins TRBV7-2 to TRBJ1-2, with TRBD1 identical over 10 bases. The CDR3 is 14 amino acids. Germline loops: CDR1 SGHTA, CDR2 FQGNSA. The V segment lost 3 bases and the J segment 4 bases; nucleotides outside the gene matches: 2.